The rows below give T cell receptor beta chains drawn from one sample of a study of blood T cell repertoires in COVID-19. Only in-frame clones appear in the TCRdb table, and some are missing; sequencing was by immunoSEQ multiplex PCR. The repertoire holds 95,000 to 150,000 clones, with approximately 90% as singletons. The sample consisted of peripheral blood. The receptors originated from a man between 70 and 80 years old with active or convalescent COVID-19. CDR3s include the opening cysteine and the closing phenylalanine or tryptophan. A D gene is named only where the DNA matches it firmly. The listing skips clone size in some rows; elsewhere it reads once, few, many or a size class.

>TRBD1|TRBJ1-1|14|TRBV10-3|NA
CAIGGQGGTTEAFF
TGTGCCATCGGGGGACAGGGGGGGACCACTGAAGCTTTCTTT
>NA|TRBJ1-2|12|TRBV29-1|NA
CSVDRQDYGYTF
TGCAGCGTTGATCGGCAGGACTATGGCTACACCTTC
>NA|TRBJ1-4|14|TRBV19|NA
CASSTTANNEKLFF
TGTGCCAGTAGTACGACAGCCAATAATGAAAAACTGTTTTTT
>TRBD2|TRBJ2-3|14|TRBV5-1|once
CASNPLAGTDTQYF
TGCGCCAGCAACCCTCTAGCGGGGACAGATACGCAGTATTTT
>TRBD2|TRBJ2-7|18|TRBV27|NA
CASSLTGLAGVKNYEQYF
TGTGCCAGCAGCCTAACGGGACTAGCGGGAGTTAAGAACTACGAGCAGTACTTC
>NA|TRBJ2-3|14|TRBV5-1|NA
CASSSLVGADTQYF
TGCGCCAGCAGCTCACTTGTGGGAGCAGATACGCAGTATTTT
>TRBD2|TRBJ2-5|14|TRBV15|NA
CATSLNGEGETQYF
TGTGCCACCAGCCTAAACGGGGAGGGTGAGACCCAGTACTTC
>NA|TRBJ1-1|14|TRBV5-1|NA
CASSSETGNTEAFF
TGCGCCAGCAGCTCGGAGACAGGGAACACTGAAGCTTTCTTT
>NA|TRBJ2-2|14|TRBV30|NA
CAWSVLQGAGELFF
TGTGCCTGGAGTGTACTTCAGGGCGCCGGGGAGCTGTTTTTT
>TRBD1|TRBJ2-1|14|TRBV7-9|NA
CASSLGQGWDEQFF
TGTGCCAGCAGCTTGGGACAGGGTTGGGATGAGCAGTTCTTC
>NA|TRBJ1-5|12|TRBV16|NA
CASSPQDQPQHF
TGTGCCAGCAGCCCCCAGGATCAGCCCCAGCATTTT
>NA|TRBJ2-4|16|TRBV7-2|NA
CASSLAQGPVGNIQYF
TGTGCCAGCAGCTTAGCTCAGGGGCCCGTAGGAAACATTCAGTACTTC
>NA|TRBJ2-2|15|TRBV11-2|NA
CASSFAGSNTGELFF
TGTGCCAGCAGCTTTGCGGGTTCGAACACCGGGGAGCTGTTTTTT
>TRBD1|TRBJ2-2|17|TRBV10-3|NA
CAISGGTGTGYTGELFF
TGTGCCATCAGTGGGGGCACCGGGACAGGGTACACCGGGGAGCTGTTTTTT
>NA|TRBJ1-4|15|TRBV7-2|NA
CASSLNGGINEKLFF
TGTGCCAGCAGCTTAAACGGGGGTATTAATGAAAAACTGTTTTTT
>NA|TRBJ1-5|15|TRBV5-6|NA
CASSLGRGSNQPQHF
TGTGCCAGCAGCTTGGGCAGGGGCAGCAATCAGCCCCAGCATTTT
>NA|TRBJ1-1|13|TRBV3-1/TRBV3-2|NA
CASSQPGHLWAFF
TGTGCCAGCAGCCAACCGGGACACCTTTGGGCTTTCTTT
>NA|TRBJ2-3|14|TRBV24-1|NA
CATSDLWGPDTQYF
TGTGCCACCAGTGATTTGTGGGGGCCAGATACGCAGTATTTT
>NA|TRBJ2-5|14|TRBV14|few
CASSLPTTGGTQYF
TGTGCCAGCAGCCTTCCGACTACCGGGGGGACCCAGTACTTC
>TRBD1|TRBJ1-2|15|TRBV11-2|NA
CASNLQGAGSEGYTF
TGTGCCAGCAACCTACAGGGGGCAGGTTCGGAGGGCTACACCTTC
>TRBD1|TRBJ1-5|15|TRBV27|NA
CASSLGTGSNQPQHF
TGTGCCAGCAGTTTGGGGACAGGGAGCAATCAGCCCCAGCATTTT
>NA|TRBJ1-5|15|TRBV19|NA
CASSISNRGNQPQHF
TGTGCCAGTAGTATATCCAACAGGGGCAATCAGCCCCAGCATTTT
>TRBD1|TRBJ1-2|15|TRBV7-9|NA
CASSTGQADLYGYTF
TGTGCCAGCAGCACAGGACAGGCCGACCTCTATGGCTACACCTTC
>TRBD2|TRBJ2-7|15|TRBV27|NA
CASRTGTSVYYEQYF
TGTGCCAGCAGGACCGGGACTAGCGTCTACTACGAGCAGTACTTC
>NA|TRBJ2-1|15|TRBV5-1|NA
CASSLGGDSYNEQFF
TGCGCCAGCAGCTTGGGCGGGGACTCCTACAATGAGCAGTTCTTC
>TRBD1|TRBJ2-7|13|TRBV2|NA
CASTKDRAYEQYF
TGTGCCAGCACCAAGGACAGGGCCTACGAGCAGTACTTC
>NA|TRBJ1-1|13|TRBV11-2|NA
CASSSGLNTEAFF
TGTGCCAGCAGCTCGGGGTTGAACACTGAAGCTTTCTTT
>NA|TRBJ1-5|19|TRBV9|NA
CASSDNDQGGGHSNQPQHF
TGTGCCAGCAGCGATAACGACCAAGGGGGTGGACATAGCAATCAGCCCCAGCATTTT
>TRBD1|TRBJ1-1|13|TRBV27|NA
CASRFDRDTEAFF
TGTGCCAGCCGCTTCGACAGGGACACTGAAGCTTTCTTT
>NA|TRBJ2-5|13|TRBV24-1|NA
CATSSTEGETQYF
TGTGCCACCAGTTCGACAGAAGGGGAGACCCAGTACTTC
>TRBD2|TRBJ2-1|15|TRBV7-7|NA
CASSLGLADINEQFF
TGTGCTAGCAGCTTAGGACTAGCGGACATCAATGAGCAGTTCTTC
>TRBD1|TRBJ2-7|14|TRBV18|NA
CASSSSTGGYEQYF
TGTGCCAGCTCCTCCTCGACAGGGGGCTACGAGCAGTACTTC
>NA|TRBJ2-1|12|TRBV7-2|NA
CASSRSYNEQFF
TGTGCCAGCAGCCGTTCCTACAATGAGCAGTTCTTC
>TRBD2|TRBJ2-1|16|TRBV5-4|NA
CASSFGGTSAYNEQFF
TGTGCCAGCAGCTTCGGGGGGACTAGCGCCTACAATGAGCAGTTCTTC
>NA|TRBJ1-5|14|TRBV6-6|NA
CASSYSESNQPQHF
TGTGCCAGCAGTTACTCAGAGAGCAATCAGCCCCAGCATTTT
>NA|TRBJ2-1|15|TRBV28|few
CASTPWDTKYNEQFF
TGTGCCAGCACCCCGTGGGACACAAAATACAATGAGCAGTTCTTC
>NA|TRBJ1-1|16|TRBV5-8|NA
CASSLGVRAGSTEAFF
TGTGCCAGCAGCTTAGGGGTCCGCGCAGGTAGCACTGAAGCTTTCTTT
>TRBD2|TRBJ2-2|15|TRBV5-1|NA
CASTEREGPTGELFF
TGCGCCAGCACCGAGCGGGAGGGCCCCACCGGGGAGCTGTTTTTT
>TRBD2|TRBJ2-1|19|TRBV7-6|NA
CASSLVWASGSPRYNEQFF
TGTGCCAGCAGCTTAGTGTGGGCTAGCGGGAGTCCCCGCTACAATGAGCAGTTCTTC
>TRBD2|TRBJ2-3|15|TRBV5-1|NA
CASSGGLANTDTQYF
TGCGCCAGCAGCGGGGGACTAGCGAACACAGATACGCAGTATTTT
>TRBD1|TRBJ2-3|15|TRBV30|once
CAWLTGTGGADTQYF
TGTGCCTGGCTGACCGGGACAGGGGGCGCAGATACGCAGTATTTT
>TRBD1|TRBJ1-6|16|TRBV23-1|NA
CASSQGDRGGHSPLHF
TGCGCCAGCAGTCAAGGGGACAGAGGGGGGCATTCACCCCTCCACTTT
>NA|TRBJ1-2|16|TRBV15|NA
CATSREGPSGGYGYTF
TGTGCCACCAGCAGAGAGGGCCCTTCGGGGGGCTATGGCTACACCTTC
>NA|TRBJ2-7|13|TRBV12-3/TRBV12-4|NA
CASSLVGIYEQYF
TGTGCCAGCAGTTTAGTCGGGATCTACGAGCAGTACTTC
>TRBD1|TRBJ1-1|15|TRBV11-2|NA
CASSFPQGASTEAFF
TGTGCCAGCAGCTTTCCCCAGGGGGCGAGCACTGAAGCTTTCTTT
>TRBD2|TRBJ2-3|14|TRBV6-5|once
CASSLAGGPDTQYF
TGTGCCAGCAGTCTAGCGGGAGGCCCAGATACGCAGTATTTT
>TRBD2|TRBJ2-7|15|TRBV3-1/TRBV3-2|NA
CASSLLSGSHGEQYF
TGTGCCAGCAGCCTCCTTAGCGGGAGCCACGGCGAGCAGTACTTC
>TRBD2|TRBJ2-3|14|TRBV29-1|NA
CSAERTSGTDTQYF
TGCAGCGCCGAACGGACTAGCGGCACAGATACGCAGTATTTT
>TRBD1|TRBJ1-2|12|TRBV9|once
CASRTGGYGYTF
TGTGCCAGCAGGACAGGGGGGTATGGCTACACCTTC
>TRBD2|TRBJ2-1|14|TRBV19|NA
CASSSGTRGNEQFF
TGTGCCAGTAGTAGCGGGACTAGAGGCAATGAGCAGTTCTTC
>NA|TRBJ1-5|14|TRBV2|NA
CASRAMSGNQPQHF
TGTGCCAGCAGGGCCATGAGCGGCAATCAGCCCCAGCATTTT
>NA|TRBJ2-7|13|TRBV15|NA
CATSREVRYEQYF
TGTGCCACCAGCAGGGAGGTCCGCTACGAGCAGTACTTC
>TRBD1|TRBJ2-5|14|TRBV10-1|NA
CASSESTGVETQYF
TGCGCCAGCAGTGAGTCGACAGGGGTCGAGACCCAGTACTTC
>NA|TRBJ2-6|16|TRBV4-1|few
CASSPKDGDGANVLTF
TGCGCCAGCAGCCCTAAGGACGGGGATGGGGCCAACGTCCTGACTTTC
>NA|TRBJ1-2|14|TRBV29-1|once
CSAVQGQGYYGYTF
TGCAGCGCCGTCCAGGGACAAGGATACTATGGCTACACCTTC
>TRBD1|TRBJ1-1|13|TRBV5-4|NA
CASSPDRDTEAFF
TGTGCCAGCAGCCCTGACAGGGACACTGAAGCTTTCTTT
>NA|TRBJ2-3|12|TRBV6-5|NA
CASRRDSDTQYF
TGTGCCAGCAGGAGGGATTCAGATACGCAGTATTTT
>TRBD1|TRBJ2-7|18|TRBV24-1|NA
CATSGPTGTGKFSYEQYF
TGTGCCACCAGTGGCCCGACCGGGACAGGAAAGTTTTCCTACGAGCAGTACTTC
>NA|TRBJ1-5|17|TRBV5-1|NA
CASSQNGGVNSNQPQHF
TGCGCCAGCAGCCAGAACGGGGGGGTAAATAGCAATCAGCCCCAGCATTTT
>TRBD1|TRBJ2-5|15|TRBV15|NA
CATSRGQGPQETQYF
TGTGCCACCAGCAGAGGACAGGGGCCCCAAGAGACCCAGTACTTC